A single sample gave rise to the 17 T cell receptor beta chains below, sequenced in a study of blood T cell repertoires in COVID-19. Using immunoSEQ multiplex PCR, the repertoire was profiled, and TCRdb retains in-frame clones only, with some absent. This sample has around 200,000 clones, with about nine tenths found just once. Sequenced: PBMCs or T cells enriched from blood (not recorded which). Receptors were obtained from a man between 25 and 39 years old who had recovered from COVID-19.

The chain employs TRBV11-2 and TRBJ1-2, with a tentative D call TRBD1 (6 bases). The CDR3 extends over 13 amino acids. The V gene lost 1 base and the J gene lost 4 bases, with 7 bases spanning the gap. Germline CDR1 reads SGHAT; CDR2 reads FQNNGV. The CDR3 protein is CASSLGRGYGYTF. The CDR3 bases are TGTGCCAGCAGCTTAGGCAGGGGCTATGGCTACACCTTC.

This rearrangement joins TRBV6-5 to TRBJ2-1, with 7 bases matching TRBD2. The V segment lost 6 bases and the J segment 2 bases; nucleotides outside the gene matches: 7. The CDR3 has 15 amino acids. Germline CDR1 reads MNHEY; CDR2 reads SVGAGI. The CDR3 coding sequence is TGTGCCAGCAGACTAAGCGGGGTAGCCTACAATGAGCAGTTCTTC. Protein: CASRLSGVAYNEQFF.

This chain uses TRBV4-3 with TRBJ2-7, with 7 nucleotides matching TRBD2. V shed 4 bases and J 2 bases; nucleotides not matched to a gene: 8. The CDR3 is 15 residues long. CDR1 is LGHNA and CDR2 is YSLEER in the germline V gene. CDR3 DNA: TGCGCCAGCAGCCCCTTAGCGGGCGGCACCTACGAGCAGTACTTC. It encodes CASSPLAGGTYEQYF.

V is TRBV19 and J is TRBJ1-1; D unresolved. V lost 3 bases, J lost 3 bases, and 11 bases lay in between. The germline V gene encodes CDR1 LNHDA and CDR2 SQIVND (reference sequence). CDR3 size: 14 residues. The CDR3 nucleotides are TGTGCCAGTAGTATCGCCGGTTCGTACACTGAAGCTTTCTTT. It specifies CASSIAGSYTEAFF. Looking up the rest from reference TRBV19 and TRBJ1-1 gives the full variable domain: DGGITQSPKYLFRKEGQNVTLSCEQNLNHDAMYWYRQDPGQGLRLIYYSQIVNDFQKGDIAEGYSVSREKKESFPLTVTSAQKNPTAFYLCASSIAGSYTEAFFGQGTRLTVV.

This sequence joins TRBV4-1 and TRBJ2-1; 10 bases are shared with TRBD2. The CDR3 is made up of 14 amino acids. With V trimmed by 4 bases and J by 11 bases, 8 bases remained unmatched. Germline CDR1 is MGHRA and CDR2 is YSYEKL. The CDR3 loop is CASSLELAGAKQFF. CDR3 sequence (DNA): TGCGCCAGCAGCCTGGAGCTAGCGGGGGCGAAGCAGTTCTTC.

The genes are TRBV5-1 and TRBJ2-1, with TRBD1 identical over 9 bases. The germline V gene encodes CDR1 SGHRS and CDR2 YFSETQ. The CDR3 loop spans 14 amino acids. Trimming cost V 3 bases and J 6 bases; bases outside gene matches: 4. CDR3 amino acids: CASSSGQGVNEQFF. The CDR3 DNA reads TGCGCCAGCAGCTCGGGACAGGGTGTCAATGAGCAGTTCTTC. Variable domain in full (rest from reference TRBV5-1 and TRBJ2-1): KAGVTQTPRYLIKTRGQQVTLSCSPISGHRSVSWYQQTPGQGLQFLFEYFSETQRNKGNFPGRFSGRQFSNSRSEMNVSTLELGDSALYLCASSSGQGVNEQFFGPGTRLTVL.

The V and J genes are TRBV4-1 and TRBJ1-2; perhaps TRBD1 as D (6 bases). CDR3 size: 15 residues. The germline V gene encodes CDR1 MGHRA and CDR2 YSYEKL. V lost 0 bases and J lost 3, with 11 bases in between. CDR3 sequence (DNA): TGCGCCAGCAGCCAAGATTCGGGGGGCCACTATGGCTACACCTTC. As protein: CASSQDSGGHYGYTF.

This clone was observed a few times. The chain combines TRBV29-1 with TRBJ1-1; D gene uncertain. Trimming removed 0 bases from V and 3 bases from J, with 17 bases in between. The CDR3 is 16 amino acids. Germline V gives CDR1 SQVTM, CDR2 ANQGSEA. The CDR3 coding sequence is TGCAGCGTTGAAGATTTTCCTGTTGGAGGGTACACTGAAGCTTTCTTT. Protein sequence: CSVEDFPVGGYTEAFF. Complete variable domain (other parts from reference TRBV29-1 and TRBJ1-1): SAVISQKPSRDICQRGTSLTIQCQVDSQVTMMFWYRQQPGQSLTLIATANQGSEATYESGFVIDKFPISRPNLTFSTLTVSNMSPEDSSIYLCSVEDFPVGGYTEAFFGQGTRLTVV.

The V and J genes are TRBV7-8 and TRBJ2-1, with a tentative D call TRBD2 (6 bases). The CDR3 runs to 19 residues. The germline V gene has CDR1 SGHVS and CDR2 FQNEAQ. Trimming removed 2 bases at V and 6 bases at J, with 26 bases between. This CDR3 reads CASSLLYNYLGGSSNEQFF. The CDR3 DNA sequence: TGTGCCAGCAGCTTATTATACAACTACCTGGGGGGTTCAAGCAATGAGCAGTTCTTC.

The genes are TRBV12-3 or TRBV12-4 and TRBJ1-2, with D hard to call. V was clipped by 7 bases and J by 1 base, with 10 bases between them. This CDR3 comprises 13 residues. CDR3 region: CASTPGVNYGYTF. The CDR3 nucleotides are TGTGCCAGCACCCCCGGGGTTAACTATGGCTACACCTTC.

The rearrangement joins TRBV27 to TRBJ1-2; D is perhaps TRBD1 (5 bases). Trimming stripped 1 base from V and 3 bases from J, with 15 bases between. Germline CDR1 is MNHEY and CDR2 is SMNVEV (reference sequence). CDR3 length: 16 amino acids. The CDR3 loop reads CASSLYGQQDDYGYTF. In DNA, the CDR3 is TGTGCCAGCAGTTTATATGGCCAACAGGACGACTATGGCTACACCTTC.

The chain recombines TRBV3-1 (or the pseudogene TRBV3-2) with TRBJ1-3, with D possibly being TRBD1 (6 bases). The germline V and J ends were trimmed by 9 bases and 0 bases, with 15 bases remaining between them. Germline V gene sequence: CDR1 LGHDT, CDR2 YNNKEL (reference sequence). The CDR3 spans 15 residues. The CDR3: CASFSGVASGNTIYF. CDR3 nucleotides: TGTGCCAGTTTCTCAGGGGTGGCCTCTGGAAACACCATATATTTT.

V and J are TRBV20-1 and TRBJ1-4, with D unclear. The CDR3 sequence is 11 residues long. Germline V gives CDR1 DFQATT, CDR2 SNEGSKA (reference sequence). V was shortened by 3 bases and J by 8 bases, with 7 bases between the two germline ends. In nucleotides, the CDR3 is TGCAGTGCTAGCAGCGGGGAAAAACTGTTTTTT. It specifies CSASSGEKLFF.

As DNA, the CDR3 is TGTGCCAGCACCAATTATCGTTTGTGGGGGACAAACCTCTCCTACGAGCAGTACTTC. Translation: CASTNYRLWGTNLSYEQYF. The genes are TRBV27 and TRBJ2-7, with TRBD1 as a possible D gene (6 bases). Germline V gives CDR1 MNHEY, CDR2 SMNVEV (reference sequence). The CDR3 is 19 amino acids. Trimming shortened V by 7 bases and J by 0 bases, and 28 bases separated the two germline ends.

The chain carries TRBV19 and TRBJ1-5; 9 bases align to TRBD1. The CDR3 loop spans 14 amino acids. Germline V CDR1 and CDR2: LNHDA, SQIVND (reference sequence). With 4 bases clipped from V and 5 bases from J, the junction kept 3 bases outside the gene matches. The CDR3 DNA is TGTGCCAGTAGTAGGGACAGGGCCCATCAGCCCCAGCATTTT. It is translated as CASSRDRAHQPQHF.

This clone was detected only once. This chain links TRBV24-1 with TRBJ1-2; D is possibly TRBD1 (6 bases). Trimming removed 3 bases from V and 5 bases from J, with 9 bases in between. The CDR3 is 13 residues long. Germline assignment: CDR1 KGHDR and CDR2 SFDVKD. The CDR3 region is CATSDPGDYGYTF. The CDR3 region has the DNA TGTGCCACCAGTGATCCAGGGGATTATGGCTACACCTTC.

V is TRBV28 and J is TRBJ2-1; possible D gene TRBD1, 6 bases. Germline values: CDR1 MDHEN, CDR2 SYDVKM. There are 16 residues in the CDR3. Trimming left V 5 bases short and J 4 bases short, with 18 bases between. The CDR3 DNA reads TGTGCCAGCAGTCACCACAGGGATCGAATTTACAATGAGCAGTTCTTC. It encodes CASSHHRDRIYNEQFF. Complete variable domain (other parts from reference TRBV28 and TRBJ2-1): DVKVTQSSRYLVKRTGEKVFLECVQDMDHENMFWYRQDPGLGLRLIYFSYDVKMKEKGDIPEGYSVSREKKERFSLILESASTNQTSMYLCASSHHRDRIYNEQFFGPGTRLTVL.